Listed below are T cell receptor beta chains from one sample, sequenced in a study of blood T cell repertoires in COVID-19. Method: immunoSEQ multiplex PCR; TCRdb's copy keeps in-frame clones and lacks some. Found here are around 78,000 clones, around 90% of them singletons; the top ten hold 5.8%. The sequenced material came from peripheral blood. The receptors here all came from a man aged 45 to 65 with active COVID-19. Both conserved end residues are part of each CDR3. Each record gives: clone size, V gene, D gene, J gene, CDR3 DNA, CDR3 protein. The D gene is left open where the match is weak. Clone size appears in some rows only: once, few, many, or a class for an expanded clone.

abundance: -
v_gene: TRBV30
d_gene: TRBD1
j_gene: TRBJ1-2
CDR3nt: TGTGCCTGGAGCCGACCGGGACAGGGGGTTGGCTATGGCTACACCTTC
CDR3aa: CAWSRPGQGVGYGYTF

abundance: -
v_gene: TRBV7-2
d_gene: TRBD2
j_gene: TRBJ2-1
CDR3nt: TGTGCCAGCAGCCGTGATTCGGGACTAGCTATCAATGAGCAGTTCTTC
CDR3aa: CASSRDSGLAINEQFF

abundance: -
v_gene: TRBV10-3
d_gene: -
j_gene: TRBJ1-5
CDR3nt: TGTGCCATCAGTGAGTATATGGACAGTGGGGGCAATCAGCCCCAGCATTTT
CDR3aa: CAISEYMDSGGNQPQHF

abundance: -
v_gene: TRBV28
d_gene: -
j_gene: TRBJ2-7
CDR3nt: TGTGCCAGCAGTATTCCCGAGGCCTACGAGCAGTACTTC
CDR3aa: CASSIPEAYEQYF

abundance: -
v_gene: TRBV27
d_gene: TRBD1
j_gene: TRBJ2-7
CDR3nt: TGTGCCAGCGGAGAGGGGCAGGGGGCCTACGAGCAGTACTTC
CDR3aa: CASGEGQGAYEQYF

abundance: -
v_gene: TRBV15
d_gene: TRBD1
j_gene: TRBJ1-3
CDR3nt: TGTGCCACCAGCAGGACAGGGTATACTGGAAACACCATATATTTT
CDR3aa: CATSRTGYTGNTIYF

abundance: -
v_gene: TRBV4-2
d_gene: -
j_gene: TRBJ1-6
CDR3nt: TGTGCCAGCAGCCTAGGAGCGGCACCCCTCCACTTT
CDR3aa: CASSLGAAPLHF

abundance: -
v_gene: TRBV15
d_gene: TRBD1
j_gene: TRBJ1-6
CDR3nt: TGTGCCACCAGCAGAGCCCCGGGACAGGGTAATTCACCCCTCCACTTT
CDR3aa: CATSRAPGQGNSPLHF

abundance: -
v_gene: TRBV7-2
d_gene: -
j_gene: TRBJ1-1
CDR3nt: TGTGCCAGCAGCTCCGAAGGTGGGGGGGCAACTGAAGCTTTCTTT
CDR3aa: CASSSEGGGATEAFF

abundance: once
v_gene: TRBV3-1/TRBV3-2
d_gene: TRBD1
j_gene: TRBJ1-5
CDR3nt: TGTGCCAGCAGCCATTCGGACAGGAGCAATCAGCCCCAGCATTTT
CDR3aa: CASSHSDRSNQPQHF

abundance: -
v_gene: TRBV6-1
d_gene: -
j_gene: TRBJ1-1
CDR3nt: TGTGCCAGCAGTGAACAGAAAAACACTGAAGCTTTCTTT
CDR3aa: CASSEQKNTEAFF

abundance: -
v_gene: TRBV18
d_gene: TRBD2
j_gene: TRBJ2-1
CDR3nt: TGTGCCAGCTCACCTCGGACTAGCGGGAAGTTTGAGCAGTTCTTC
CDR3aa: CASSPRTSGKFEQFF

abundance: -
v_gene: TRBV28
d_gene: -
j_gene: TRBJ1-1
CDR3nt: TGTGCCAGCCGCTCCCCGGGTCGTAGGGGGAACACTGAAGCTTTCTTT
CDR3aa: CASRSPGRRGNTEAFF

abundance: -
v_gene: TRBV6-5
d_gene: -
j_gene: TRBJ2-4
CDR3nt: TGTGCCAGCCGCCAGGGGCCCGAACCGGGAAACATTCAGTACTTC
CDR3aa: CASRQGPEPGNIQYF

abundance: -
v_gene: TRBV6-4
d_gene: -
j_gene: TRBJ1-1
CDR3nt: TGTGCCAGCAGTGCAGGTGGGGGGGGGAACACTGAAGCTTTCTTT
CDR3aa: CASSAGGGGNTEAFF

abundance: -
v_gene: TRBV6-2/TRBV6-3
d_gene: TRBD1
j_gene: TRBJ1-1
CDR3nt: TGTGCCAGCAGCCCCGCCGGGACAGGGGGAAAGGTAAAATCTGAAGCTTTCTTT
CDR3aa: CASSPAGTGGKVKSEAFF

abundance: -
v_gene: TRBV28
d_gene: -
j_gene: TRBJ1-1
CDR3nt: TGTGCCAGCAGTTTAATGAGGGGGTCAGCTGAAGCTTTCTTT
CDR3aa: CASSLMRGSAEAFF

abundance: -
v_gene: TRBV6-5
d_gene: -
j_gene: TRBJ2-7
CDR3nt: TGTGCCAGCAGTTCCCGGGAGCGCCACGAGCAGTACTTC
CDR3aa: CASSSRERHEQYF

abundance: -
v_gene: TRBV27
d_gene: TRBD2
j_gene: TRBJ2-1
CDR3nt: TGTGCCAGCAGTTCGCCCACCGGGGGAGGAACTAGCGGGAGGACCGGGAATGAGCAGTTCTTC
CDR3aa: CASSSPTGGGTSGRTGNEQFF

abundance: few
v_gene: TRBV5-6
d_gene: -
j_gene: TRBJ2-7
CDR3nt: TGTGCCAGCAGCTTGACACCCTCCTACGAGCAGTACTTC
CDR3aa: CASSLTPSYEQYF

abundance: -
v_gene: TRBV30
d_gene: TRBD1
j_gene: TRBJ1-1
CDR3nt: TGTGCGTGGACAGGGTTGGGGAACACTGAAGCTTTCTTT
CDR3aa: CAWTGLGNTEAFF

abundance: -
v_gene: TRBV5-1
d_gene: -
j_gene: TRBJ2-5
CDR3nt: TGCGCCAGCAGCTTGGGGGGGGTCCAAGAGACCCAGTACTTC
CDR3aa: CASSLGGVQETQYF